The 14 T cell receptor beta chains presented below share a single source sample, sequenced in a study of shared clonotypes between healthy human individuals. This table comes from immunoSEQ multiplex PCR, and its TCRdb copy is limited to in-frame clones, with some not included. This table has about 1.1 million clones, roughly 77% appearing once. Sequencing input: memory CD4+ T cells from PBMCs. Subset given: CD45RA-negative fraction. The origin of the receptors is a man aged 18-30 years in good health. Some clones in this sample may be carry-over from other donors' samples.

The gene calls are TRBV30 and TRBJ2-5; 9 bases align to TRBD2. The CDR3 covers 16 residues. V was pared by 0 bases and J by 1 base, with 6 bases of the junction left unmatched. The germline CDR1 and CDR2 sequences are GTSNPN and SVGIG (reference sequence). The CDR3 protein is CAWSVGLAGLQETQYF. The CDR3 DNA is TGTGCCTGGAGTGTAGGGCTAGCGGGGCTCCAAGAGACCCAGTACTTC.

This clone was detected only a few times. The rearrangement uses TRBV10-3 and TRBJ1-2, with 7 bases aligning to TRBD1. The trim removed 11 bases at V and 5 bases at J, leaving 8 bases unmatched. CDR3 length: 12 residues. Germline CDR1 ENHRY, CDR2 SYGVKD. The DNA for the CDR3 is TGTGCCGGGTCGAAACAGGGGTATGGCTACACCTTC. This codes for CAGSKQGYGYTF.

The CDR3 DNA follows: TGCGCCAGCAACACTAGCGGGAGACCCTACGAGCAGTACTTC. Encoded protein: CASNTSGRPYEQYF. The V call is TRBV10-1, the J call TRBJ2-7, with 11 positions matching TRBD2. The germline V gene has CDR1 WNHNN and CDR2 SYGVQD (reference sequence). Trimming at V came to 7 bases and at J to 2 bases, leaving 4 bases not matched to a gene. This CDR3 has 14 residues.

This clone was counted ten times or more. The CDR3 coding sequence is TGTGCCAGCAGCTTTCGGGATAAGGCCTACGAGCAGTACTTC. This translates into CASSFRDKAYEQYF. This rearrangement joins TRBV7-8 to TRBJ2-7; perhaps TRBD2 as D (5 bases). Germline CDR1 is SGHVS and CDR2 is FQNEAQ. The CDR3 extends over 14 amino acids. Trimming took 3 bases from V and 2 from J, leaving 11 bases between them.

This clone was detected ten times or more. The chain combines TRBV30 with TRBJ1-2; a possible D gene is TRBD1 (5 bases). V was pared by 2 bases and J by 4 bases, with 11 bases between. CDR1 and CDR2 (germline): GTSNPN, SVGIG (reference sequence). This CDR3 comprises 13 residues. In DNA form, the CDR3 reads TGTGCCTGGAGTTTGGGACGGATCTATGGCTACACCTTC. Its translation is CAWSLGRIYGYTF.

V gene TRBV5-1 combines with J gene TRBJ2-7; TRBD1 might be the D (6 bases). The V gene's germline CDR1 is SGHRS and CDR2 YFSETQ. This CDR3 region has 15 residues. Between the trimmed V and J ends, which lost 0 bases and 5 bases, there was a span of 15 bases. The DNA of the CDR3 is TGCGCCAGCAGCTTGGCCTTCGGGACACACGACGAGCAGTACTTC. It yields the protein CASSLAFGTHDEQYF.

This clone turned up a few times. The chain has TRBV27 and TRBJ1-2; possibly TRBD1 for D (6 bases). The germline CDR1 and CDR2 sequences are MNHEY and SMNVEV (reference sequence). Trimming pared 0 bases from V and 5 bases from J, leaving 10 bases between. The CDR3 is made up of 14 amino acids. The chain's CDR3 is CASSLSPTGYGYTF. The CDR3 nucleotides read TGTGCCAGCAGTTTATCCCCAACAGGGTATGGCTACACCTTC.

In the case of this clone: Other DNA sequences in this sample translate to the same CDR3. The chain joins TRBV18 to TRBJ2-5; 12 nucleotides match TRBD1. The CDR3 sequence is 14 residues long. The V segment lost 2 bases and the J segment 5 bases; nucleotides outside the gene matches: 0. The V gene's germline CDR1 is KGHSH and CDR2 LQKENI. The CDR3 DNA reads TGTGCCAGCTCACCAGGGACAGGGGGCGAGACCCAGTACTTC. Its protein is CASSPGTGGETQYF.

In nucleotides, the CDR3 is TGTCCCACACGCCCACCCGGTCGCGGGGGGGACCATGAGCAGTTCTTC. Translation gives CPTRPPGRGGDHEQFF. The chain combines TRBV11-2 with TRBJ2-1; 9 nucleotides match TRBD2. The germline CDR1 and CDR2 sequences are SGHAT and FQNNGV. The CDR3 is 16 amino acids.

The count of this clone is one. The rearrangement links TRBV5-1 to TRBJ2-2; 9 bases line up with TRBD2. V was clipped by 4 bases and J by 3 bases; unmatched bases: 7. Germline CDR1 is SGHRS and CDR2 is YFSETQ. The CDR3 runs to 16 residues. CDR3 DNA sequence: TGCGCCAGCAGCCTTATTGGGACTAGCTACACCGGGGAGCTGTTTTTT. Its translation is CASSLIGTSYTGELFF. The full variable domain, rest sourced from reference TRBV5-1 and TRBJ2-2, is KAGVTQTPRYLIKTRGQQVTLSCSPISGHRSVSWYQQTPGQGLQFLFEYFSETQRNKGNFPGRFSGRQFSNSRSEMNVSTLELGDSALYLCASSLIGTSYTGELFFGEGSRLTVL.

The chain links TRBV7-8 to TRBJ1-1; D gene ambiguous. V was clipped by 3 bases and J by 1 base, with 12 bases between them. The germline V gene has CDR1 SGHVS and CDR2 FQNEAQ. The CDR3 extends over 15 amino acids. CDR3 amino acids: CASSFMFAGNTEAFF. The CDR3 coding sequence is TGTGCCAGCAGCTTCATGTTTGCAGGGAACACTGAAGCTTTCTTT. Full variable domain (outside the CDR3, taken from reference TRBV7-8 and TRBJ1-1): GAGVSQSPRYKVAKRGQDVALRCDPISGHVSLFWYQQALGQGPEFLTYFQNEAQLDKSGLPSDRFFAERPEGSVSTLKIQRTQQEDSAVYLCASSFMFAGNTEAFFGQGTRLTVV.

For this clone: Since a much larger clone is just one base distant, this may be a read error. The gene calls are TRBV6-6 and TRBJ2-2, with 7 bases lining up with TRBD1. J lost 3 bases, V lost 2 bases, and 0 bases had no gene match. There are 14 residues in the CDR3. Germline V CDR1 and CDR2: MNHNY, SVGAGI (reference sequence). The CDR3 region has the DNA TGTGCCAGCAGTTACGACAGGGACACCGGGGAGCTGTTTTTT. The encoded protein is CASSYDRDTGELFF.

The CDR3 nucleotides read TGTGCCAGTAGTGGTCGGACAGAGACCTACGAGCAGTACTTC. Translating gives CASSGRTETYEQYF. The chain employs TRBV19 and TRBJ2-7; D might be TRBD1 (6 bases). The CDR3 has 14 residues. V dropped 5 bases and J dropped 2 bases, with 13 bases sitting between them. Per germline, CDR1 LNHDA and CDR2 SQIVND (reference sequence).

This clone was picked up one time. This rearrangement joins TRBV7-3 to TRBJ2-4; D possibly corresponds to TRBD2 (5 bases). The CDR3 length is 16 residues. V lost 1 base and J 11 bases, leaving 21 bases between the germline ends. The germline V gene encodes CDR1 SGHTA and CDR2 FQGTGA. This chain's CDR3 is CASSLNNPQSGSLQYF. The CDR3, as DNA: TGTGCCAGCAGCTTAAATAATCCTCAGAGCGGAAGTCTTCAGTACTTC.